The 23 T cell receptor beta chains below were found in one sample sequenced in a study of T cell responses to AZD1222 COVID-19 vaccine. Generated by immunoSEQ multiplex PCR, the TCRdb table keeps only in-frame clones and is missing some. The table lists about 150,000 clones, 90% to 95% of them singletons. This material consisted of peripheral blood, taken on day 0 of AZD1222 vaccination. The source of these receptors is an adult in good health.

This chain uses TRBV4-1 with TRBJ2-1, with D perhaps matching TRBD2 (5 bases). The CDR3 length is 14 residues. Trimming stripped 0 bases from V and 7 bases from J, with 10 bases between. From germline, CDR1 is MGHRA and CDR2 YSYEKL. The CDR3 DNA follows: TGCGCCAGCAGCCAAGAGTCTCCGGGGAATGAGCAGTTCTTC. Protein product: CASSQESPGNEQFF.

The chain employs TRBV20-1 and TRBJ2-1; TRBD2 agrees at 7 bases. This CDR3 is built from 17 residues. J was trimmed by 0 bases and V by 3 bases; bases with no gene match: 11. CDR1 is DFQATT and CDR2 is SNEGSKA in the germline V gene (reference sequence). The CDR3 spells CSASGRLAQNSYNEQFF. CDR3 coding DNA: TGCAGTGCTAGTGGGAGACTAGCCCAAAACTCCTACAATGAGCAGTTCTTC.

V and J are TRBV10-2 and TRBJ1-6, with D possibly matching TRBD1 (5 bases). The CDR3 sequence is 18 residues long. Germline V gives CDR1 WSHSY, CDR2 SAAADI. Trimming pared 0 bases from V and 5 bases from J, leaving 17 bases between. CDR3 coding DNA: TGCGCCAGCAGTGAGTCGCCTCAGGGACCGCTCCATAATTCACCCCTCCACTTT. This codes for CASSESPQGPLHNSPLHF.

Only one count was recorded for this clone. The chain employs TRBV12-3 or TRBV12-4 and TRBJ1-2; perhaps TRBD1 as D (6 bases). V lost 7 bases to trimming and J lost 7 bases, with 13 bases between them. This CDR3 comprises 12 residues. CDR3 sequence (DNA): TGTGCCAGCACCCTCGGCAGGGGTGGCTACACCTTC. Its translation: CASTLGRGGYTF.

The V gene is TRBV4-1, the J gene TRBJ2-3, with 7 bases fitting TRBD2. This CDR3 contains 14 residues. V was pared by 1 base and J by 6 bases, with 4 bases of the junction left unmatched. Germline V gene data show CDR1 as MGHRA and CDR2 as YSYEKL. In DNA form, the CDR3 reads TGCGCCAGCAGCCAAGGGGGAGGGCGGGATACGCAGTATTTT. Translating gives CASSQGGGRDTQYF.

The chain recombines TRBV7-9 with TRBJ1-2, with D tentatively TRBD1 (6 bases). V shed 5 bases and J shed 7 bases, with 23 bases lying between them. The germline V gene has CDR1 SEHNR and CDR2 FQNEAQ (reference sequence). The CDR3 contains 16 residues. The CDR3 DNA reads TGTGCCAGCAGCCCGATGGCCCTGTGGGGGGCCGGTGGCTACACCTTC. Amino acid sequence: CASSPMALWGAGGYTF.

The chain combines TRBV6-5 with TRBJ1-3, with D maybe TRBD1 (5 bases). The CDR3 is made up of 15 amino acids. The germline V and J ends were trimmed by 0 bases and 7 bases, with 13 bases remaining between them. Germline V gene lookup returns CDR1 MNHEY and CDR2 SVGAGI. The CDR3 DNA sequence: TGTGCCAGCAGTTACTCCCGGGACGGGATTAACACCATATATTTT. Protein sequence: CASSYSRDGINTIYF.

The chain carries TRBV2 and TRBJ2-7, with D maybe TRBD2 (6 bases). Trimming pared 6 bases from V and 2 bases from J, leaving 17 bases between. CDR1 is SNHLY and CDR2 is FYNNEI in the germline V gene. The CDR3 covers 15 residues. CDR3: CASSGDSATAYEQYV. CDR3 DNA: TGTGCCAGCAGCGGGGACTCTGCAACCGCCTACGAGCAGTACGTC.

The gene calls are TRBV6-1 and TRBJ2-7; 7 nucleotides line up with TRBD2. The CDR3 covers 15 residues. Germline CDR1 and CDR2: MNHNS and SASEGT. J lost 2 bases, V lost 1 base, and 5 bases had no gene match. CDR3 residues: CASSEVAGLTYEQYV. The CDR3 region has the DNA TGTGCCAGCAGTGAAGTCGCGGGACTAACCTACGAGCAGTACGTC.

The chain has TRBV4-1 and TRBJ2-7; TRBD2 aligns across 10 bases. The CDR3 is 15 amino acids. Germline V gene sequence: CDR1 MGHRA, CDR2 YSYEKL. V shed 1 base and J 5 bases; nucleotides not matched to a gene: 5. The CDR3 spells CASSQGGLAGDEQYV. Written as DNA, the CDR3 is TGCGCCAGCAGCCAAGGGGGGCTAGCGGGGGACGAGCAGTACGTC.

The chain combines TRBV18 with TRBJ2-3, with TRBD2 matching over 11 bases. The germline CDR1 and CDR2 sequences are KGHSH and LQKENI. The J segment lost 2 bases and the V segment lost 3 bases, leaving 7 bases of the junction unmatched. CDR3 length equals 17 residues. CDR3 sequence reads: CASSPTRLAGNTDTQYF. CDR3 in DNA: TGTGCCAGCTCACCCACAAGACTAGCGGGGAACACAGATACGCAGTATTTT.

The chain uses TRBV12-3 or TRBV12-4 and TRBJ2-1; D is ambiguous. Between the trimmed V and J ends, which lost 6 bases and 0 bases, there was a span of 3 bases. The CDR3 has 12 amino acids. CDR3 amino acids: CASRASYNEQFF. Written as DNA, the CDR3 is TGTGCCAGCAGGGCCTCCTACAATGAGCAGTTCTTC.

The V gene is TRBV27, the J gene TRBJ2-1, with 11 bases matching TRBD1. J was trimmed by 4 bases and V by 5 bases; bases with no gene match: 7. CDR1 is MNHEY, CDR2 SMNVEV, per germline (reference sequence). The CDR3 covers 16 residues. This chain's CDR3 is CASSLYGTGGYNEQFF. DNA for the CDR3: TGTGCCAGCAGTCTCTACGGGACAGGGGGGTACAATGAGCAGTTCTTC.

V is TRBV7-8 and J is TRBJ1-6; 7 bases match TRBD1. Looked up from germline, CDR1 is SGHVS and CDR2 is FQNEAQ. V lost 4 bases, J lost 8 bases, and 5 bases stayed unmatched. CDR3 length equals 14 residues. The CDR3 loop is CASSSDQGDSPLHF. The CDR3 DNA reads as TGTGCCAGCAGCTCGGACCAGGGGGATTCACCCCTCCACTTT.

V and J are TRBV18 and TRBJ1-1, with a possible D match to TRBD1 (6 bases). The CDR3 runs 14 residues. V dropped 5 bases and J dropped 4 bases, with 14 bases sitting between them. CDR1 and CDR2 from the germline V gene are KGHSH and LQKENI. CDR3 protein: CASSDRMLGTEAFF. The CDR3 nucleotides are TGTGCCAGCTCAGACAGGATGTTAGGCACTGAAGCTTTCTTT.

The chain is built from TRBV6-1 and TRBJ1-5; D may be TRBD1 (6 bases). Germline V gene lookup returns CDR1 MNHNS and CDR2 SASEGT. The germline V and J ends were trimmed by 2 bases and 1 base, with 21 bases remaining between them. CDR3 length: 19 residues. The CDR3 region has the DNA TGTGCCAGCAGTGAATGGGTACAGGGTTATGGGGTGAGCAATCAGCCCCAGCATTTT. This translates into CASSEWVQGYGVSNQPQHF.

This chain links TRBV9 with TRBJ2-1, with TRBD2 matching 13 bases. The V segment lost 2 bases and the J segment 5 bases; nucleotides outside the gene matches: 1. CDR1 and CDR2 (germline): SGDLS, YYNGEE. The CDR3 runs 15 residues. The CDR3 DNA reads TGTGCCAGCAGCGTGGGGACTAGCGGGAACAATGAGCAGTTCTTC. Its protein is CASSVGTSGNNEQFF.

CDR3: CASSTGTQPQETQYF. In DNA, the CDR3 is TGTGCCAGCAGCACCGGGACTCAGCCGCAAGAGACCCAGTACTTC. The chain recombines TRBV7-9 with TRBJ2-5; possibly TRBD2 for D (6 bases). The CDR3 totals 15 residues. The germline V and J ends were trimmed by 5 bases and 2 bases, with 15 bases remaining between them. Germline assignment: CDR1 SEHNR and CDR2 FQNEAQ (reference sequence).

The CDR3, as DNA: TGTGCCAGCAGTGCCTACGGGAGCCCGAACACTGAAGCTTTCTTT. Translation gives CASSAYGSPNTEAFF. The rearrangement links TRBV2 to TRBJ1-1; D gene ambiguous. Germline V gene data show CDR1 as SNHLY and CDR2 as FYNNEI. V lost 4 bases, J lost 1 base, and 13 bases lay in between. CDR3 length: 15 amino acids.

V usage is TRBV5-4 and J usage is TRBJ1-1; no clear D gene. With 0 bases removed from V and 0 bases from J, the gap between germline ends came to 6 bases. This CDR3 contains 14 residues. From germline, CDR1 is SGHNT and CDR2 YYREEE (reference sequence). CDR3 nucleotides: TGTGCCAGCAGCTTGGGACTGTTGAACACTGAAGCTTTCTTT. It yields the protein CASSLGLLNTEAFF. The full variable domain, its missing parts supplied by reference TRBV5-4 and TRBJ1-1, is ETGVTQSPTHLIKTRGQQVTLRCSSQSGHNTVSWYQQALGQGPQFIFQYYREEENGRGNFPPRFSGLQFPNYSSELNVNALELDDSALYLCASSLGLLNTEAFFGQGTRLTVV.

The CDR3 loop reads CASSPDPGGQYV. The CDR3 nucleotides are TGTGCCAGCAGTCCAGACCCGGGAGGGCAGTACGTC. The rearrangement links TRBV12-3 or TRBV12-4 to TRBJ2-7; 7 nucleotides line up with TRBD2. After removal of 5 bases from V and 9 bases from J, the junction contained 7 bases not matched to a gene. CDR3 length: 12 amino acids.

The V and J genes are TRBV28 and TRBJ2-7; 11 bases map to TRBD1. Germline-derived CDR1 and CDR2 are MDHEN and SYDVKM. The CDR3 covers 15 residues. With 1 base clipped from V and 7 bases from J, the junction kept 6 bases outside the gene matches. For the CDR3, the DNA is TGTGCCAGCAGTTTATACGGACAGGGGGCGGGTGAGCAGTACGTC. This gives the protein CASSLYGQGAGEQYV.

CDR3 protein: CASSGPGGQGGMGTEAFF. The CDR3 nucleotides are TGTGCCAGCAGTGGTCCCGGGGGACAGGGGGGAATGGGGACTGAAGCTTTCTTT. This sequence joins TRBV2 and TRBJ1-1, with TRBD1 matching 11 bases. The CDR3 runs to 18 residues. J gave up 5 bases and V 4 bases, and 15 bases lay outside the gene matches. Germline CDR1 and CDR2: SNHLY and FYNNEI.